This T cell receptor (beta chain) was sequenced in a study of T-cell reconstitution after alpha-beta-depleted transplantation in children. Points from the study as a whole: A year post-transplant, T-cell counts and diversity derived mostly from newly produced T cells. Certain patients had high TCRbeta diversity at day 60, and it came from recipient T cells and thymic progenitors that survived.

Germline CDR1 is SEHNR and CDR2 is FQNEAQ (reference sequence). The germline V and J ends were trimmed by 5 bases and 4 bases, with 14 bases remaining between them. This CDR3 region has 14 residues. The sample holds many counts of this clonotype. The antigen remains unidentified. A TCRbeta library incorporating unique molecular identifiers was prepared. Each CDR3 protein is one row after TCRdb ran MiXCR on the PCR reads. The repertoire holds around 580,000 distinct CDR3 sequences, with 23% as singletons. Sequencing was performed on PBMCs, mostly from graft donor cells, taken 360 days after TCRalphabeta/CD19-depleted stem cell transplant. The receptor comes from a boy younger than two who had a stem cell transplant for acute myeloid leukemia, so the T cells may come from the graft donor. J is TRBJ1-2 and V is TRBV7-9, with D possibly TRBD1 on 5 matching bases. CDR3 in DNA: TGTGCCAGCAGCCCGGAGGCAGGGCTCTATGGCTACACCTTC. This translates into CASSPEAGLYGYTF.